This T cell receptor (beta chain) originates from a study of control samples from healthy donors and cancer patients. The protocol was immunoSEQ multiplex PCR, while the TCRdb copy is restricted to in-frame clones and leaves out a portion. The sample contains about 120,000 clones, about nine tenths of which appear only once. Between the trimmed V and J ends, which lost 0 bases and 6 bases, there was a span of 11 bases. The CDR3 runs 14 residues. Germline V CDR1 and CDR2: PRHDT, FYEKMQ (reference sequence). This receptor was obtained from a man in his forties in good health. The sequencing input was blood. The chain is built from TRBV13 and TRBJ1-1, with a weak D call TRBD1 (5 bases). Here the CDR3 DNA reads TGTGCCAGCAGCTTAGGCCAGGGTGGGGCTGAAGCTTTCTTT. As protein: CASSLGQGGAEAFF.